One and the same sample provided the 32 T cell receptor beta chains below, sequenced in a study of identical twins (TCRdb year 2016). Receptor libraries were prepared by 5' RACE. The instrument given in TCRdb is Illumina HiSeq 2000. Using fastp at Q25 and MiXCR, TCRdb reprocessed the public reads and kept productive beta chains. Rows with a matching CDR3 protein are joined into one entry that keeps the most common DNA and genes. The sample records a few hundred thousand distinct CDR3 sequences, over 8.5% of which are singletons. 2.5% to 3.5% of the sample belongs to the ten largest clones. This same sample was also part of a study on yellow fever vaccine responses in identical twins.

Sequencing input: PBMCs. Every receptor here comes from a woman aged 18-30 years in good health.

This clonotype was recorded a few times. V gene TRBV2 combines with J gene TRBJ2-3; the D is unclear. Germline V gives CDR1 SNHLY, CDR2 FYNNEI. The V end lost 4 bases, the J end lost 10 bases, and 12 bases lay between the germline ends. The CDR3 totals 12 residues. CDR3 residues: CASSGSINPQYF. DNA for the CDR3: TGTGCCAGCAGTGGAAGTATTAATCCGCAGTATTTT.

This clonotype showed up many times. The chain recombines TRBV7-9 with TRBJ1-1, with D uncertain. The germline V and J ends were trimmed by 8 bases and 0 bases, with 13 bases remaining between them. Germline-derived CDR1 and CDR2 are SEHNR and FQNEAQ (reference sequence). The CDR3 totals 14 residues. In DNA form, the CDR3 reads TGTGCCAGCCAAACGTGGGATTTGAACACTGAAGCTTTCTTT. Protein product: CASQTWDLNTEAFF.

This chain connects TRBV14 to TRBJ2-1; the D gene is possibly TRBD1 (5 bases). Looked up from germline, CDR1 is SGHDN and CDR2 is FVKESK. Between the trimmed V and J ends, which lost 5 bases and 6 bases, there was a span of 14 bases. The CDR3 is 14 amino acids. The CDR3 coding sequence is TGTGCCAGCAGCAACCTGGGGCCCCCCAATGAGCAGTTCTTC. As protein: CASSNLGPPNEQFF.

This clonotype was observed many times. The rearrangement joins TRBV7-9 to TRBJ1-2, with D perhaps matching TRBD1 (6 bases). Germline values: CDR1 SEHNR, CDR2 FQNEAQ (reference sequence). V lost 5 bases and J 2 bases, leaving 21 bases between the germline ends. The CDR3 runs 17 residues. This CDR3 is CASSRNLDGGANYGYTF. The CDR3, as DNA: TGTGCCAGCAGCCGTAACCTAGACGGGGGCGCAAACTATGGCTACACCTTC.

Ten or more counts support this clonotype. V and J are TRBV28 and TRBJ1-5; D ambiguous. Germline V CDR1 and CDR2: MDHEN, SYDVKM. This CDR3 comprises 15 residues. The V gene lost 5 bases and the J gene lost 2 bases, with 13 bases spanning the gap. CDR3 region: CASSRPELGNQPQHF. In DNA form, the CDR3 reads TGTGCCAGCAGTCGCCCGGAGTTAGGCAATCAGCCCCAGCATTTT.

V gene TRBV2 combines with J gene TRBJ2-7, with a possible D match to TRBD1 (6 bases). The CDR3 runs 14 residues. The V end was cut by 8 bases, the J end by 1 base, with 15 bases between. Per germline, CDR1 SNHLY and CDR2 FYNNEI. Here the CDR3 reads CASVPHRESYEQYF. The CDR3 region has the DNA TGTGCCAGCGTTCCCCACAGGGAGTCCTACGAGCAGTACTTC. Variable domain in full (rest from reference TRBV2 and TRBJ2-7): EPEVTQTPSHQVTQMGQEVILRCVPISNHLYFYWYRQILGQKVEFLVSFYNNEISEKSEIFDDQFSVERPDGSNFTLKIRSTKLEDSAMYFCASVPHRESYEQYFGPGTRLTVT.

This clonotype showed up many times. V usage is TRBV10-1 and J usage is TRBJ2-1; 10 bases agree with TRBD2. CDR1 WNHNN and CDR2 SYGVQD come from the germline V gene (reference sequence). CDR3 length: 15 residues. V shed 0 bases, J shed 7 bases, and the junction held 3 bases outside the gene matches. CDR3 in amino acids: CASSESLAGVNEQFF. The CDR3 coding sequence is TGCGCCAGCAGTGAGTCTCTAGCGGGAGTAAATGAGCAGTTCTTC.

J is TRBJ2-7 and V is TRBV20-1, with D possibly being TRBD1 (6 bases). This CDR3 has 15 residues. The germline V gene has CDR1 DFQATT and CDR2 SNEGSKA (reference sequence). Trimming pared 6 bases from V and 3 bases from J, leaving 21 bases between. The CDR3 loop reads CSANPKTGWDYEQYF. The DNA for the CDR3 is TGCAGTGCGAACCCAAAGACAGGATGGGACTACGAGCAGTACTTC.

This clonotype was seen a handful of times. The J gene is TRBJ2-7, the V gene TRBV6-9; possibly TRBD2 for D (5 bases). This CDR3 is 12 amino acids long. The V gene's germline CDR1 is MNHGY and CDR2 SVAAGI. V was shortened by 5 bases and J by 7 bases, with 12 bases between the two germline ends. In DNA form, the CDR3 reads TGTGCCAGCAGTATTCTAGCTGGGGAGCAGTACTTC. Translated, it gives CASSILAGEQYF.

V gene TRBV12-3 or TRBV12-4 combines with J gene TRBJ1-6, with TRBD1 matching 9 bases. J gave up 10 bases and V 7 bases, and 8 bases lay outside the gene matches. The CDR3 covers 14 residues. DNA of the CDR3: TGTGCCAGCACAAACGCGACAGGGGGGTCACCCCTCCACTTT. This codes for CASTNATGGSPLHF.

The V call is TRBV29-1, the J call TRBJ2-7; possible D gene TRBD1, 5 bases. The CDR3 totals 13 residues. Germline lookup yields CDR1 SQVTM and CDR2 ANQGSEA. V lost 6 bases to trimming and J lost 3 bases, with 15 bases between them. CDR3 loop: CSVEVQGLYEQYF. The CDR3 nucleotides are TGCAGCGTCGAGGTTCAGGGTCTCTACGAGCAGTACTTC.

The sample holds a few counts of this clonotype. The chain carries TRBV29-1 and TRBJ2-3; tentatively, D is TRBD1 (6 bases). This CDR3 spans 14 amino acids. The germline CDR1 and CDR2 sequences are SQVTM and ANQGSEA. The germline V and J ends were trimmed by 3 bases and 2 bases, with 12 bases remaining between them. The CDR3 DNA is TGCAGCGTTGAGGGGACACCTTCCACAGATACGCAGTATTTT. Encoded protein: CSVEGTPSTDTQYF.

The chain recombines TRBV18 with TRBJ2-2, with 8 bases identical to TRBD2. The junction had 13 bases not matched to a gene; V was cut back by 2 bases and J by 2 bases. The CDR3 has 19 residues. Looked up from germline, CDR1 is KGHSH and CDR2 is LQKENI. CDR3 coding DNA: TGTGCCAGCTCACCAACCCCTCCGGGTCGGGGGGGCAACACCGGGGAGCTGTTTTTT. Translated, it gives CASSPTPPGRGGNTGELFF.

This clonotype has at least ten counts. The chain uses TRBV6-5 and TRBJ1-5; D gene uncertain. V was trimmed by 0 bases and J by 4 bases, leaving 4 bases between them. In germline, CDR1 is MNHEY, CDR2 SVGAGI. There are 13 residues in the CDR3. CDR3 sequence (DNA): TGTGCCAGCAGTTACTCGCGAAATCAGCCCCAGCATTTT. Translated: CASSYSRNQPQHF.

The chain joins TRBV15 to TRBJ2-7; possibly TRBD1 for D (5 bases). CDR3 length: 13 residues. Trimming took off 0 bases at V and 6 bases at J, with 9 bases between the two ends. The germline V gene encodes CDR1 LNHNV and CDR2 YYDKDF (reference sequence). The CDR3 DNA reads TGTGCCACCAGCAGAGATGGGGCTAGCGAGCAGTACTTC. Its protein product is CATSRDGASEQYF.

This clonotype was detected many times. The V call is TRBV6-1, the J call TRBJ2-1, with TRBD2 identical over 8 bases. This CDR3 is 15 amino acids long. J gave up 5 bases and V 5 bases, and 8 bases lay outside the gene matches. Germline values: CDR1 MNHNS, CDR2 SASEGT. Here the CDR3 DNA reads TGTGCCAGCAGTACGGGGCTAGCGGGCGACAATGAGCAGTTCTTC. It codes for CASSTGLAGDNEQFF.

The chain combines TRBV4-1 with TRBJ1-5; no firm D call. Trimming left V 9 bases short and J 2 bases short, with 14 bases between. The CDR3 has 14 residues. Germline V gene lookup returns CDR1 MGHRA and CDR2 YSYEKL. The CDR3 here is CASTRLWGNQPQHF. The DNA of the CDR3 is TGCGCCAGTACAAGACTCTGGGGCAATCAGCCCCAGCATTTT.

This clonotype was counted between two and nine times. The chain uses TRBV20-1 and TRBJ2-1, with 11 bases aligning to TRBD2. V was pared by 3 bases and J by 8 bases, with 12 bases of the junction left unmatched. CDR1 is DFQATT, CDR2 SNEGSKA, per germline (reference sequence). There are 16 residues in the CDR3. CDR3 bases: TGCAGTGCTAGTGAATACGTAGCGGGGGGGCTAGATGAGCAGTTCTTC. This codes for CSASEYVAGGLDEQFF.

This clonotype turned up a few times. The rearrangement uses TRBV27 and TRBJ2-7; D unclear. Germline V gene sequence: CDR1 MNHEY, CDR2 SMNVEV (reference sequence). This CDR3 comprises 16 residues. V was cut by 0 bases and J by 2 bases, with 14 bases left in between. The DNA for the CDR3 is TGTGCCAGCAGTTTATCGTTCGGGCGGACGACCTACGAGCAGTACTTC. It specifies CASSLSFGRTTYEQYF.

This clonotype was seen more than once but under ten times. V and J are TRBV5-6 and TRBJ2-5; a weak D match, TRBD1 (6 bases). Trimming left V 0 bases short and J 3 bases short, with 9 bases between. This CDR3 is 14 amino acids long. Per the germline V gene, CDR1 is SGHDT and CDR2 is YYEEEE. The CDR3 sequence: CASSLASGEETQYF. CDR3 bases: TGTGCCAGCAGCTTGGCGTCAGGGGAAGAGACCCAGTACTTC.

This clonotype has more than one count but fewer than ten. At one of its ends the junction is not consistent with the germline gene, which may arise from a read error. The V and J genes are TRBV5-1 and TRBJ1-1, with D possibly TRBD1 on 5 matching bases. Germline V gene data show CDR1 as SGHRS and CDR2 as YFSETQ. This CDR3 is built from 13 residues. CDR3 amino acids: CASRLQGGTEAFF. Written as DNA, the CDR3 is TGCGCCAGCCGCTTGCAGGGCGGCACTGAAGCTTTCTTT.

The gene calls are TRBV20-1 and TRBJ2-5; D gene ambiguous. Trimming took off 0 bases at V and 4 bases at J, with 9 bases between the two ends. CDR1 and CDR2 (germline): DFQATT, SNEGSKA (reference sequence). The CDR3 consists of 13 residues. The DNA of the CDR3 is TGCAGTGCTAGAGATCTACTCCGAGAGACCCAGTACTTC. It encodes CSARDLLRETQYF.

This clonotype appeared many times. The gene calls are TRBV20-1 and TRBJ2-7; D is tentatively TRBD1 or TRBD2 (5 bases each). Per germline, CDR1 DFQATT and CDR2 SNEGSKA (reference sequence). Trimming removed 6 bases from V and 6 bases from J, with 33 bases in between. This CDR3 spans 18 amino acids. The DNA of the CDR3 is TGCAGTGCCCCAAGGCGTACAGGAGGCCCCGGAGAGGGGCTCGAGCAGTACTTC. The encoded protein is CSAPRRTGGPGEGLEQYF.

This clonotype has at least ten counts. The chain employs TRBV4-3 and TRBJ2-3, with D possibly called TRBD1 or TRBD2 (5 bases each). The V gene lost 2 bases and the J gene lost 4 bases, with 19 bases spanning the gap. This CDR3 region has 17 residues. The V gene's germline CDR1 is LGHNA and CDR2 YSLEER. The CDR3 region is CASSQLVVGGSADTQYF. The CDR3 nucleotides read TGCGCCAGCAGCCAACTAGTCGTTGGGGGATCGGCAGATACGCAGTATTTT.

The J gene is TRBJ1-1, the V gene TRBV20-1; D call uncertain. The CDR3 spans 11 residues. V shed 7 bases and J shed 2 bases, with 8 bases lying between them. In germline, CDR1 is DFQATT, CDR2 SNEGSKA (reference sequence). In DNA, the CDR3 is TGCAGTGTGTGGAAAAACACTGAAGCTTTCTTT. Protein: CSVWKNTEAFF.

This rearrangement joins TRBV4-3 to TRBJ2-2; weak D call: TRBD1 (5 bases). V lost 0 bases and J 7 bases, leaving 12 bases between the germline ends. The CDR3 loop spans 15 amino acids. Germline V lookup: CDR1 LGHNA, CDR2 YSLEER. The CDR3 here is CASSQDLGASGELFF. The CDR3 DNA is TGCGCCAGCAGCCAAGATCTAGGGGCTAGCGGGGAGCTGTTTTTT.

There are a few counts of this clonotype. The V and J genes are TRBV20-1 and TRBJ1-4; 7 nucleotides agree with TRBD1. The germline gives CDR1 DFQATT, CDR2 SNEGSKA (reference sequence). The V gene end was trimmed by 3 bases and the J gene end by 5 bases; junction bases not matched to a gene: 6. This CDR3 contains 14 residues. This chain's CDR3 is CSASRDSANEKLFF. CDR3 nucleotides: TGCAGTGCTAGCCGGGACAGTGCAAATGAAAAACTGTTTTTT.

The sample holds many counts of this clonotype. For the CDR3, the DNA is TGTGCCAGCAGCTTCCCAGGGCTAGCAGGGAGTGGGGAGCTGTTTTTT. The encoded protein is CASSFPGLAGSGELFF. The chain is built from TRBV5-4 and TRBJ2-2; D assignment may be TRBD1 or TRBD2 (5 bases each). The CDR3 loop spans 16 amino acids. Deletions cut 2 bases from V and 8 bases from J, with 19 bases between. Germline V gives CDR1 SGHNT, CDR2 YYREEE (reference sequence).

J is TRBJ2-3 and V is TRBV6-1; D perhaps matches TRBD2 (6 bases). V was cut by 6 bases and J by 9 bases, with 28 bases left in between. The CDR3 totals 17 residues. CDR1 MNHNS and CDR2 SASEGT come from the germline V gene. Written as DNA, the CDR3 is TGTGCCAGCAGCCTCCCCGCTTTGGGCGGGGAATTAGCCACGCAGTATTTT. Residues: CASSLPALGGELATQYF.

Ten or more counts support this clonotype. CDR3 sequence: CASSVYTGELFF. The CDR3 DNA reads as TGTGCCAGCAGTGTCTACACCGGGGAGCTGTTTTTT. V and J are TRBV28 and TRBJ2-2, with unresolved D. The CDR3 runs 12 residues. The V and J ends lost 5 bases and 3 bases respectively, with 4 bases between them. Looked up from germline, CDR1 is MDHEN and CDR2 is SYDVKM.

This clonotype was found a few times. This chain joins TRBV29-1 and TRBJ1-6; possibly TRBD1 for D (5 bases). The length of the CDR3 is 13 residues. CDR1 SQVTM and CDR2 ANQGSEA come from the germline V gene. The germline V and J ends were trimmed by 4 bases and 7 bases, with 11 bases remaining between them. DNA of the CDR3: TGCAGCGTTGTAGAGGGGCCCAATTCACCCCTCCACTTT. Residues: CSVVEGPNSPLHF.

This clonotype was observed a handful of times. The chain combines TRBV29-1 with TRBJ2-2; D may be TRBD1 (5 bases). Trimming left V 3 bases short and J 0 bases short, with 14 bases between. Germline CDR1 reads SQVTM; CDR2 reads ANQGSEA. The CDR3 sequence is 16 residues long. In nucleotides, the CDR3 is TGCAGCGTTGAGCCCCCCGACAGATCGAACACCGGGGAGCTGTTTTTT. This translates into CSVEPPDRSNTGELFF.